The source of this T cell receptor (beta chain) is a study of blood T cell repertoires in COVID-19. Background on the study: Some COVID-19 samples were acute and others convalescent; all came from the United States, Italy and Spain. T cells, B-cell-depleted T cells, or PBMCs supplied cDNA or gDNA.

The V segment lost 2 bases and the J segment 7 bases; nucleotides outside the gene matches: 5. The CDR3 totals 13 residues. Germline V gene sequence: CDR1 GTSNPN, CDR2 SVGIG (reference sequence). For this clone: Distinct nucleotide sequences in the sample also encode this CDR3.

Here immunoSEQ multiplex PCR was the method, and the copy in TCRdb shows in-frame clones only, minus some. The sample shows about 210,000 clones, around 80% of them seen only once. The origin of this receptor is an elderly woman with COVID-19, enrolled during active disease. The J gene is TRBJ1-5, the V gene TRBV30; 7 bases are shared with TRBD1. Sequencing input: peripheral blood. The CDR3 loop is CAWSPQGNQPQHF. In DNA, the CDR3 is TGTGCCTGGAGTCCACAGGGGAACCAGCCCCAGCATTTT.